Detailed here is one T cell receptor beta chain. The antigen is not known. The sample is drawn from a study of CD8 T cells in ankylosing spondylitis. Germline CDR1 is SGHVS and CDR2 is FQNEAQ. V dropped 4 bases and J dropped 4 bases, with 13 bases sitting between them. The CDR3 has 14 amino acids. TCRdb ran MiXCR on the 5' RACE reads and lists one entry per CDR3 protein. The sample holds about 840,000 distinct CDR3 sequences, 12% seen once. Study-wide points: Within ankylosing spondylitis blood, a TCR beta motif made up of several highly homologous variants appeared to be characteristic.

The gene calls are TRBV7-8 and TRBJ1-2; D is uncertain. The sample comprised blood, either unsorted or a sorted T cell fraction (not recorded which). The clonotype was recovered from a male donor with ankylosing spondylitis. CDR3 amino acids: CASSYLLVGYGYTF. The CDR3 bases are TGTGCCAGCAGCTACCTGCTGGTGGGCTATGGCTACACCTTC.